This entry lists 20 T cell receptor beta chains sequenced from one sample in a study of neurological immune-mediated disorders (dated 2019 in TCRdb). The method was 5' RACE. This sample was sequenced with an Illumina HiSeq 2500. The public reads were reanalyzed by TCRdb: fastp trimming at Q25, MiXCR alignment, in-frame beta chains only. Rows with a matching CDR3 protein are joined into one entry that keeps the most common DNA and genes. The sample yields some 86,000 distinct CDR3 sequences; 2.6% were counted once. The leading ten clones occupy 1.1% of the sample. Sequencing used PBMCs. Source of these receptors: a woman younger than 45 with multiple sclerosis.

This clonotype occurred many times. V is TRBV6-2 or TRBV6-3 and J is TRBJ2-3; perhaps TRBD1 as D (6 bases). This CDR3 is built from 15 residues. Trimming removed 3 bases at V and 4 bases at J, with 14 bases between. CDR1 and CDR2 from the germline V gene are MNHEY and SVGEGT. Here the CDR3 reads CASSYLGRGADTQYF. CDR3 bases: TGTGCCAGCAGTTATTTGGGCAGGGGAGCAGATACGCAGTATTTT.

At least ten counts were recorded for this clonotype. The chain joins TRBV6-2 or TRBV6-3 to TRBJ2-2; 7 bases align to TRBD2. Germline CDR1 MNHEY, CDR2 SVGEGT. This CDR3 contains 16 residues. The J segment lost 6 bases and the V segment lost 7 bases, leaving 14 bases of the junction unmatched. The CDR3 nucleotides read TGTGCCAGCACCGACGGGTTGGCGGGAGCCCCCGGGGAGCTGTTTTTT. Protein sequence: CASTDGLAGAPGELFF.

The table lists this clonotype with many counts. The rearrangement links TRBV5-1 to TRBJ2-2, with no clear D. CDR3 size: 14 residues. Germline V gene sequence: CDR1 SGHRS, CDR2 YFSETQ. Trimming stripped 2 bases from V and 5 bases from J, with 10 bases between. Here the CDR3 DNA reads TGCGCCAGCAGCTTTACCTTTGGGACCGGGGAGCTGTTTTTT. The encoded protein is CASSFTFGTGELFF.

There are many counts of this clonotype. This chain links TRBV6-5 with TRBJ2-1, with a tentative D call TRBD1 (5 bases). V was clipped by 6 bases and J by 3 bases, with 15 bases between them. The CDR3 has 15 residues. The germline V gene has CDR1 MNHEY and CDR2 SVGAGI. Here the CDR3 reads CASSVDSDHYNEQFF. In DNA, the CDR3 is TGTGCCAGCAGCGTTGACAGTGACCACTACAATGAGCAGTTCTTC.

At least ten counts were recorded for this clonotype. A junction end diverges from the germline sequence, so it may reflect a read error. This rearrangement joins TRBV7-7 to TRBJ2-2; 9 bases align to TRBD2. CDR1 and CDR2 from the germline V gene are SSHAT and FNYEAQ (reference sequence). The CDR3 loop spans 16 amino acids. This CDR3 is CASSETGTSITGELFF. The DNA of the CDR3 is TGTGCTAGCAGCGAAACCGGGACTAGCATCACCGGGGAGCTGTTTTTT.

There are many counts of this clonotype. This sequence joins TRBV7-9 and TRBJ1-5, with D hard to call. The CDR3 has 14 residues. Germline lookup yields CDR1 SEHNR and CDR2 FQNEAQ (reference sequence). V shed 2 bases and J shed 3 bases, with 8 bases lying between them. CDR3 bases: TGTGCCAGCAGCTTAAACGGAGACAATCAGCCCCAGCATTTT. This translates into CASSLNGDNQPQHF.

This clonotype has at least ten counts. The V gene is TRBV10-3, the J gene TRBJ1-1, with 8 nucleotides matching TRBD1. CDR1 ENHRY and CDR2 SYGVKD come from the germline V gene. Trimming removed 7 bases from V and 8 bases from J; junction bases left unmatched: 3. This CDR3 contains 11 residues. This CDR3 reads CAIKRQGEAFF. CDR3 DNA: TGTGCCATCAAAAGACAGGGGGAAGCTTTCTTT.

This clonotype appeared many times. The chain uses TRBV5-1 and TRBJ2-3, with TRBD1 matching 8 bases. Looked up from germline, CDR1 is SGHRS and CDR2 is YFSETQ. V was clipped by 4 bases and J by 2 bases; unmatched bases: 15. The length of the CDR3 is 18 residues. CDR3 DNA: TGCGCCAGCAGCCCGGGACAGGTAGGGGGTGGACTCACAGATACGCAGTATTTT. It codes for CASSPGQVGGGLTDTQYF. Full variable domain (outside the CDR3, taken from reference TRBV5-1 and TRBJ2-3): KAGVTQTPRYLIKTRGQQVTLSCSPISGHRSVSWYQQTPGQGLQFLFEYFSETQRNKGNFPGRFSGRQFSNSRSEMNVSTLELGDSALYLCASSPGQVGGGLTDTQYFGPGTRLTVL.

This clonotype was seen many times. CDR3: CASSPGTGNEKLFF. CDR3 nucleotides: TGTGCCAGCAGCCCCGGGACCGGTAATGAAAAACTGTTTTTT. V is TRBV14 and J is TRBJ1-4, with D possibly TRBD1 on 5 matching bases. The CDR3 consists of 14 residues. Trimming took off 4 bases at V and 4 bases at J, with 10 bases between the two ends. CDR1 and CDR2 (germline): SGHDN, FVKESK.

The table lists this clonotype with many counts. CDR3: CSARDLAGGSYEQYF. DNA of the CDR3: TGCAGTGCTAGAGATCTAGCGGGAGGCTCCTACGAGCAGTACTTC. The chain recombines TRBV20-1 with TRBJ2-7; 11 bases agree with TRBD2. The CDR3 consists of 15 residues. Germline CDR1 reads DFQATT; CDR2 reads SNEGSKA (reference sequence). V shed 0 bases and J 0 bases; nucleotides not matched to a gene: 1.

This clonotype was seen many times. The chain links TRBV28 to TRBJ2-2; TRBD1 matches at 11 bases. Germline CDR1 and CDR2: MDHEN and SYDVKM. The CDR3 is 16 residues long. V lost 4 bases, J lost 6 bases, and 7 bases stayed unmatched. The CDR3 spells CASSSEDRGRAGELFF. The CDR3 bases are TGTGCCAGCAGTTCAGAGGACAGGGGGCGGGCCGGGGAGCTGTTTTTT.

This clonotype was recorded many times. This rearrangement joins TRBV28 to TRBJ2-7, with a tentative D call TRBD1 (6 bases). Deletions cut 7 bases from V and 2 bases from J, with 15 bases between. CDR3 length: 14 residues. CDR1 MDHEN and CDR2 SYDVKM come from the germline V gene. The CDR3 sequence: CASTPPGQTYEQYF. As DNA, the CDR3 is TGTGCCAGCACCCCCCCCGGACAGACCTACGAGCAGTACTTC.

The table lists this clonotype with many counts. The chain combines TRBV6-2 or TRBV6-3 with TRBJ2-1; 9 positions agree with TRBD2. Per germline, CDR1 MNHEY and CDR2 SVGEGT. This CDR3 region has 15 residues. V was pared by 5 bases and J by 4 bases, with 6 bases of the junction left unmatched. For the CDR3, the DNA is TGTGCCAGCAGTGAGCTAGCGGGGTTTTACAATGAGCAGTTCTTC. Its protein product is CASSELAGFYNEQFF.

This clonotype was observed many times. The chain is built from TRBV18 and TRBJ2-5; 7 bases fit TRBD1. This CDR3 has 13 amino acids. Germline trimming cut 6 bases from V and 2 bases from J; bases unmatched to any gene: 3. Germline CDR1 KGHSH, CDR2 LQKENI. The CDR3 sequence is CASSDRAQETQYF. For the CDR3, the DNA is TGTGCCAGCTCTGACAGGGCTCAAGAGACCCAGTACTTC.

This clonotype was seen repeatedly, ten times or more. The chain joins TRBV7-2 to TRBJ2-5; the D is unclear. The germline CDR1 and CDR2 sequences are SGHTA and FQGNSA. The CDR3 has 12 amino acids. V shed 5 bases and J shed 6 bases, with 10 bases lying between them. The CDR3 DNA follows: TGTGCCAGCAGCCCACCGAGCAAGACCCAGTACTTC. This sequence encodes CASSPPSKTQYF.

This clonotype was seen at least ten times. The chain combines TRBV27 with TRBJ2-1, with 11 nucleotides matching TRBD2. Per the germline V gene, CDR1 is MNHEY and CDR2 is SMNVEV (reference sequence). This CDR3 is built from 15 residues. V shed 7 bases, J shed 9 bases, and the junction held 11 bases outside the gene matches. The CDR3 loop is CASILLAGASGEQFF. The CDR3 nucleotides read TGTGCCAGCATCCTACTAGCGGGAGCTTCGGGTGAGCAGTTCTTC.

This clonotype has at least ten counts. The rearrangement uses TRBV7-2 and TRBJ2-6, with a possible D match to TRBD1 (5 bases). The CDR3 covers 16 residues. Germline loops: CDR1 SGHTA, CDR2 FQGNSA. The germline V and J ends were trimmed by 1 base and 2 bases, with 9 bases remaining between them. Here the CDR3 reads CASSLVQTAGANVLTF. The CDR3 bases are TGTGCCAGCAGCTTAGTCCAGACAGCTGGGGCCAACGTCCTGACTTTC.

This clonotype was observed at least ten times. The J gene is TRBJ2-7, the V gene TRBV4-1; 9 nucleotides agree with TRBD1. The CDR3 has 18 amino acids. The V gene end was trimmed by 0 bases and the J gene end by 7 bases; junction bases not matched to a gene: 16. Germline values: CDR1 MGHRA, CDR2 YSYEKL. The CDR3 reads CASSQDFRVLDRGGEQYF. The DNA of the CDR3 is TGCGCCAGCAGCCAAGATTTTCGCGTCTTGGACAGGGGAGGGGAGCAGTACTTC.

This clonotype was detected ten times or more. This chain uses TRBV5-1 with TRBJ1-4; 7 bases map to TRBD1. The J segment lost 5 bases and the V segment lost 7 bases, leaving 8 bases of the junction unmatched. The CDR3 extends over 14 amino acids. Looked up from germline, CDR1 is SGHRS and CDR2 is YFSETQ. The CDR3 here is CASRQGSPNEKLFF. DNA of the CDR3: TGCGCCAGCCGACAGGGAAGTCCGAATGAAAAACTGTTTTTT.

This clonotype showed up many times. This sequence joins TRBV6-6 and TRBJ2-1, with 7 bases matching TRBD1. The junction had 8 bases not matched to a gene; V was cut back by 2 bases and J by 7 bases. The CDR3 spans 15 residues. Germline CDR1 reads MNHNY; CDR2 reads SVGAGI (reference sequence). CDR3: CASSYRIDRVNEQFF. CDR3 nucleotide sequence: TGTGCCAGCAGTTACCGGATTGACAGGGTTAATGAGCAGTTCTTC.